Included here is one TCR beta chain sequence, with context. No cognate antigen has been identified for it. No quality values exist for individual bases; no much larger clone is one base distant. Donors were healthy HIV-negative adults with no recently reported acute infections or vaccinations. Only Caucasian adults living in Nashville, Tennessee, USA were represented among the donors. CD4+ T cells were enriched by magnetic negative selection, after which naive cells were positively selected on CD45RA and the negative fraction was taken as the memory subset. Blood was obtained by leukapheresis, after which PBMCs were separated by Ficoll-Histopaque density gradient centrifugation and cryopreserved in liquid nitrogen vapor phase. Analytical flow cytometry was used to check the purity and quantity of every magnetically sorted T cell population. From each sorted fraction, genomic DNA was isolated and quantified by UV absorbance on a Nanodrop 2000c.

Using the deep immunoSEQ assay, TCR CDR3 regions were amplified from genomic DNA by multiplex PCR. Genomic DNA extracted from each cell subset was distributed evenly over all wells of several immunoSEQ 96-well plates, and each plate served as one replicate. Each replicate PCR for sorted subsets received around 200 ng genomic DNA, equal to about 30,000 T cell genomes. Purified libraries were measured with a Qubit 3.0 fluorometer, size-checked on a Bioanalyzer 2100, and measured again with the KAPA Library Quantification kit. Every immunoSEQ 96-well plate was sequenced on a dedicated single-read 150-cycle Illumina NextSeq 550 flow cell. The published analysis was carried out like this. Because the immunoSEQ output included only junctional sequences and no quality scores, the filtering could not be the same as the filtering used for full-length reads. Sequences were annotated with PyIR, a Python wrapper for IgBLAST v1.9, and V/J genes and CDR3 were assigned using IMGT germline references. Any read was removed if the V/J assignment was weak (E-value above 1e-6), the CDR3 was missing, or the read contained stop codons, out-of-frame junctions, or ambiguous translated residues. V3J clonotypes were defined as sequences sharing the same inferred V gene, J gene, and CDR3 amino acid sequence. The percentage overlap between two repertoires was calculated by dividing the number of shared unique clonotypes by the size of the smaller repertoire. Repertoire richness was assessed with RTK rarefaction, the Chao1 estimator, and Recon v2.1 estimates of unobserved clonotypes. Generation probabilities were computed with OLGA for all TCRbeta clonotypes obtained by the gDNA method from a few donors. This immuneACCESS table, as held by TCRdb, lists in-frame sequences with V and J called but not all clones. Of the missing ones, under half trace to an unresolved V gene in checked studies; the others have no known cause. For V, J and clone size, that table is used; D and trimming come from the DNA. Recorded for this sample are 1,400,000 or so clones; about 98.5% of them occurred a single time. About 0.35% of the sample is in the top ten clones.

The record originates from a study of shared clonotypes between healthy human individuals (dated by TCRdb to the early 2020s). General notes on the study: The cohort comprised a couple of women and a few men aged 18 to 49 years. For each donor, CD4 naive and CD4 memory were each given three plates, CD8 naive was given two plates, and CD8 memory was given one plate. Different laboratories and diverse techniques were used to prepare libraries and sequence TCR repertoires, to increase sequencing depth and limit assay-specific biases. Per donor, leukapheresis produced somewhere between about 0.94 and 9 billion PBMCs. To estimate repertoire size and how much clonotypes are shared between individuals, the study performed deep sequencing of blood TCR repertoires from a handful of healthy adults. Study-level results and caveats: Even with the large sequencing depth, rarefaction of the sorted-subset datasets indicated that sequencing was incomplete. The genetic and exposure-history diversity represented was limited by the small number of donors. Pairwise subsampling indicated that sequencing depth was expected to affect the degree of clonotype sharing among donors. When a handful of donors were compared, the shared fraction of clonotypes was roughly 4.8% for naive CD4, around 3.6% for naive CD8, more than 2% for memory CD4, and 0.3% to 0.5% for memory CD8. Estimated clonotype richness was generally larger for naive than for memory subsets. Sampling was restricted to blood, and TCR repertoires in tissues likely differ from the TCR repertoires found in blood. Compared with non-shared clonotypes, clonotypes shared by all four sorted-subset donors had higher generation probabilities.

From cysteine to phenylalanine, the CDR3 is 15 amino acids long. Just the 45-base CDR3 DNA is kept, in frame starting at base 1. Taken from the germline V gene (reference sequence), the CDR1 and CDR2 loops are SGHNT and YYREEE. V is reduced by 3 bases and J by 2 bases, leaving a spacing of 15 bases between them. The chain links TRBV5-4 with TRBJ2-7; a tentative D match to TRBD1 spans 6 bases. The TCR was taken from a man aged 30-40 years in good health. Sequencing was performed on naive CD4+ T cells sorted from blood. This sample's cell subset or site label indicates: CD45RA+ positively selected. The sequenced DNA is TGTGCCAGCAGCTCTAAGACAGGATCTCCCTACGAGCAGTACTTC. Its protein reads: CASSSKTGSPYEQYF.